The 29 T cell receptor beta chains listed next were all sequenced from one sample in a study of cytomegalovirus exposure and HLA in healthy donors. The PCR contained 60 Vbeta and 13 Jbeta primers. Profiling relied on immunoSEQ multiplex PCR, and the TCRdb table lists in-frame clones only, not all of them. The sample lists fewer than 250,000 clones; around 86% were seen once. Material: PBMCs. These receptors were obtained from a woman aged 18 to 35 in good health and CMV-seronegative.

The genes are TRBV9 and TRBJ2-5, with 10 bases fitting TRBD1. With 3 bases clipped from V and 2 bases from J, the junction kept 7 bases outside the gene matches. CDR3 length equals 16 residues. Germline values: CDR1 SGDLS, CDR2 YYNGEE. CDR3 amino acids: CASSAPGQGPQETQYF. The CDR3 region has the DNA TGTGCCAGCAGCGCTCCGGGACAGGGGCCTCAAGAGACCCAGTACTTC.

The chain carries TRBV6-5 and TRBJ2-1; 8 bases are shared with TRBD2. V was clipped by 5 bases and J by 4 bases; unmatched bases: 4. This CDR3 contains 14 residues. Germline V lookup: CDR1 MNHEY, CDR2 SVGAGI. CDR3 residues: CASSPGGPYNEQFF. The CDR3 DNA follows: TGTGCCAGCAGTCCGGGGGGGCCGTACAATGAGCAGTTCTTC.

CDR3 DNA sequence: TGCGCCAGCAGCTACCTAGCTAGAACAGATACGCAGTATTTT. As protein: CASSYLARTDTQYF. This sequence joins TRBV4-1 and TRBJ2-3; D is possibly TRBD2 (5 bases). Between the trimmed V and J ends, which lost 5 bases and 3 bases, there was a span of 12 bases. The CDR3 spans 14 residues. Germline assignment: CDR1 MGHRA and CDR2 YSYEKL.

The chain combines TRBV9 with TRBJ1-2, with D tentatively TRBD1 (5 bases). The CDR3 totals 13 residues. Trimming removed 3 bases from V and 5 bases from J, with 11 bases in between. The V gene's germline CDR1 is SGDLS and CDR2 YYNGEE. As DNA, the CDR3 is TGTGCCAGCAGCGGGGGCGGGAGGTATGGCTACACCTTC. Protein: CASSGGGRYGYTF. The full variable domain, rest sourced from reference TRBV9 and TRBJ1-2, is DSGVTQTPKHLITATGQRVTLRCSPRSGDLSVYWYQQSLDQGLQFLIQYYNGEERAKGNILERFSAQQFPDLHSELNLSSLELGDSALYFCASSGGGRYGYTFGSGTRLTVV.

V gene TRBV6-5 combines with J gene TRBJ2-5, with 10 bases aligning to TRBD2. This CDR3 comprises 13 residues. The junction had 4 bases not matched to a gene; V was cut back by 6 bases and J by 6 bases. Germline V gene data show CDR1 as MNHEY and CDR2 as SVGAGI. CDR3 residues: CASRRAGGKTQYF. For the CDR3, the DNA is TGTGCCAGCAGACGAGCGGGAGGGAAGACCCAGTACTTC.

This chain links TRBV11-2 with TRBJ2-2; 12 nucleotides agree with TRBD2. Germline loops: CDR1 SGHAT, CDR2 FQNNGV. Trimming removed 1 base from V and 8 bases from J; junction bases left unmatched: 5. The CDR3 sequence is 16 residues long. Written as DNA, the CDR3 is TGTGCCAGCAGCTTAGGGACTAGCGGGATTGGTGGGGAGCTGTTTTTT. Translating gives CASSLGTSGIGGELFF.

Points on this clone: A read error is likely, as this CDR3 ends without the conserved phenylalanine or tryptophan. Here the CDR3 reads CASSSPGTGETEAFS. The DNA of the CDR3 is TGTGCCAGCAGTTCCCCCGGGACAGGGGAGACTGAAGCTTTCTCT. This chain joins TRBV6-5 and TRBJ1-1, with 10 bases that match TRBD1. J was trimmed by 5 bases and V by 4 bases; bases with no gene match: 7. This CDR3 is built from 15 residues. Per the germline V gene, CDR1 is MNHEY and CDR2 is SVGAGI.

The V and J genes are TRBV10-3 and TRBJ2-1; 14 bases match TRBD2. CDR3 length equals 15 residues. The germline V gene encodes CDR1 ENHRY and CDR2 SYGVKD. Losses at the gene ends were 6 bases for V and 6 bases for J; bases not matched to a gene: 4. This chain's CDR3 is CAIRPGTSGSNEQFF. The CDR3 DNA follows: TGTGCCATCAGGCCCGGGACTAGCGGGAGCAATGAGCAGTTCTTC.

The genes are TRBV19 and TRBJ1-1, with D unresolved. CDR1 is LNHDA, CDR2 SQIVND, per germline (reference sequence). V lost 6 bases and J lost 4, with 15 bases in between. The CDR3 loop spans 14 amino acids. The CDR3 reads CASSPDWGGTEAFF. The CDR3 DNA reads as TGTGCCAGTAGCCCAGACTGGGGAGGCACTGAAGCTTTCTTT.

The rearrangement joins TRBV30 to TRBJ1-1; 12 bases are a match to TRBD1. From germline, CDR1 is GTSNPN and CDR2 SVGIG (reference sequence). The V gene end was trimmed by 4 bases and the J gene end by 7 bases; junction bases not matched to a gene: 7. The CDR3 is 14 amino acids. CDR3 loop: CAWTRDRGPGEAFF. The CDR3 DNA follows: TGTGCCTGGACACGGGACAGGGGGCCGGGTGAAGCTTTCTTT.

This chain joins TRBV7-6 and TRBJ2-2; 12 bases line up with TRBD1. Trimming removed 1 base from V and 0 bases from J; junction bases left unmatched: 3. The CDR3 is 18 residues long. Germline V CDR1 and CDR2: SGHVS, FNYEAQ. CDR3 sequence (DNA): TGTGCCAGCAGCTTAGATGGGACAGGGGGCGCGAACACCGGGGAGCTGTTTTTT. It codes for CASSLDGTGGANTGELFF. Filled out from reference TRBV7-6 and TRBJ2-2, the complete variable domain reads GAGVSQSPRYKVTKRGQDVALRCDPISGHVSLYWYRQALGQGPEFLTYFNYEAQQDKSGLPNDRFSAERPEGSISTLTIQRTEQRDSAMYRCASSLDGTGGANTGELFFGEGSRLTVL.

The genes are TRBV29-1 and TRBJ2-5, with 16 bases aligning to TRBD2. The CDR3 spans 14 residues. Trimming took 7 bases from V and 5 from J; bases not matched to a gene: 4. Germline lookup yields CDR1 SQVTM and CDR2 ANQGSEA. The chain's CDR3 is CSAPGLAGGETQYF. CDR3 in DNA: TGCAGCGCCCCGGGACTAGCGGGAGGGGAGACCCAGTACTTC. Full variable domain (outside the CDR3, taken from reference TRBV29-1 and TRBJ2-5): SAVISQKPSRDICQRGTSLTIQCQVDSQVTMMFWYRQQPGQSLTLIATANQGSEATYESGFVIDKFPISRPNLTFSTLTVSNMSPEDSSIYLCSAPGLAGGETQYFGPGTRLLVL.

About this clone itself: One junction end disagrees with the germline gene, perhaps due to a read error. This chain links TRBV11-2 with TRBJ2-7, with D perhaps matching TRBD1 (5 bases). Germline V lookup: CDR1 SGHAT, CDR2 FQNNGV. The CDR3 length is 13 residues. CDR3: CASSLDNRQPPLF. The CDR3 nucleotides read TGTGCCAGCAGCTTAGATAATCGACAGCCTCCTCTCTTC.

This chain uses TRBV7-9 with TRBJ1-1, with 8 bases matching TRBD1. CDR1 and CDR2 (germline): SEHNR, FQNEAQ (reference sequence). The CDR3 has 17 residues. The V gene end was trimmed by 1 base and the J gene end by 1 base; junction bases not matched to a gene: 8. CDR3 bases: TGTGCCAGCAGCTTAGGACAGGGGAGGTGGGGGAACACTGAAGCTTTCTTT. Translating it yields CASSLGQGRWGNTEAFF.

The CDR3 nucleotides are TGTGCCAGCAGTTACAGACCTTACCAAGGGGTCCATGGCTACACCTTC. It yields the protein CASSYRPYQGVHGYTF. This rearrangement joins TRBV6-5 to TRBJ1-2; maybe TRBD1 (5 bases). The CDR3 loop spans 16 amino acids. The V gene lost 2 bases and the J gene lost 6 bases, with 19 bases spanning the gap. Per the germline V gene, CDR1 is MNHEY and CDR2 is SVGAGI.

A word on this clone: The junction departs from the called germline gene at one end, perhaps through a read error. The genes are TRBV11-3 and TRBJ1-4, with unresolved D. The CDR3 covers 16 residues. CDR1 and CDR2 (germline): SGHNT, YENEEA. The CDR3 bases are TGTGCCAGCAGCTTAACTTCGTGGAAAACTAATGAAGAACTGTTTTTT. It yields the protein CASSLTSWKTNEELFF.

This clone was found once. The genes are TRBV14 and TRBJ2-1; perhaps TRBD2 as D (7 bases). V dropped 4 bases and J dropped 15 bases, with 19 bases sitting between them. There are 13 residues in the CDR3. The germline CDR1 and CDR2 sequences are SGHDN and FVKESK. The CDR3 loop is CASSRIGGPLVFF. CDR3 DNA: TGTGCCAGCAGCCGCATCGGGGGGCCGCTCGTGTTCTTC.

This chain joins TRBV7-2 and TRBJ1-1; 7 positions agree with TRBD1. Germline loops: CDR1 SGHTA, CDR2 FQGNSA. The CDR3 extends over 14 amino acids. Trimming at V came to 5 bases and at J to 0 bases, leaving 3 bases not matched to a gene. CDR3 protein: CASSRGQLNTEAFF. CDR3 nucleotides: TGTGCCAGCAGCCGGGGACAGTTGAACACTGAAGCTTTCTTT.

The chain joins TRBV6-5 to TRBJ1-1, with D maybe TRBD1 (5 bases). This CDR3 is 16 amino acids long. Per the germline V gene, CDR1 is MNHEY and CDR2 is SVGAGI. V lost 0 bases and J 0 bases, leaving 11 bases between the germline ends. This chain's CDR3 is CASSYSQGALNTEAFF. DNA for the CDR3: TGTGCCAGCAGTTACTCGCAAGGGGCTCTGAACACTGAAGCTTTCTTT.

The J gene is TRBJ2-3, the V gene TRBV5-4; no reliable D call. Germline CDR1 SGHNT, CDR2 YYREEE (reference sequence). CDR3 length equals 17 residues. V dropped 4 bases and J dropped 6 bases, with 24 bases sitting between them. CDR3 sequence: CASSRGGSASAEDTQYF. The CDR3 DNA reads TGTGCCAGCAGCCGTGGCGGATCGGCTTCGGCTGAGGATACGCAGTATTTT.

The chain couples TRBV14 to TRBJ2-5, with 7 bases identical to TRBD1. Germline trimming cut 1 base from V and 7 bases from J; bases unmatched to any gene: 6. The germline CDR1 and CDR2 sequences are SGHDN and FVKESK. This CDR3 contains 14 residues. The CDR3 spells CASSQGTGSWTQYF. CDR3 in DNA: TGTGCCAGCAGCCAAGGGACAGGCTCGTGGACCCAGTACTTC.

This clone was found once. The chain has TRBV27 and TRBJ1-2; maybe TRBD1 (5 bases). The CDR3 consists of 14 residues. Germline CDR1 and CDR2: MNHEY and SMNVEV (reference sequence). V was trimmed by 5 bases and J by 7 bases, leaving 17 bases between them. CDR3 bases: TGTGCCAGCAGTGGGTCGGGACTACGGGGTGGCTACACCTTC. It translates to CASSGSGLRGGYTF.

This clone was seen a few times. V and J are TRBV6-1 and TRBJ2-1; TRBD2 matches 10 bases. The germline CDR1 and CDR2 sequences are MNHNS and SASEGT. The trim removed 10 bases at V and 10 bases at J, leaving 16 bases unmatched. The CDR3 covers 15 residues. The CDR3 sequence: CATKNGAGGPTEQFF. DNA for the CDR3: TGTGCCACCAAGAACGGAGCGGGAGGGCCCACGGAGCAGTTCTTC.

The chain uses TRBV9 and TRBJ1-2; perhaps TRBD1 as D (5 bases). Germline V lookup: CDR1 SGDLS, CDR2 YYNGEE. The V end was cut by 0 bases, the J end by 3 bases, with 9 bases between. The length of the CDR3 is 14 residues. In nucleotides, the CDR3 is TGTGCCAGCAGCGTAGTCGACAGCTACTATGGCTACACCTTC. Translated, it gives CASSVVDSYYGYTF.

The rearrangement uses TRBV28 and TRBJ1-2; 10 bases fit TRBD1. The ends lost 4 bases at V and 3 bases at J; junction bases unmatched: 5. Germline CDR1 reads MDHEN; CDR2 reads SYDVKM. CDR3 length equals 15 residues. CDR3 protein: CASSSVGQGDYGYTF. The CDR3 bases are TGTGCCAGCAGTTCCGTCGGACAGGGGGACTATGGCTACACCTTC.

The chain couples TRBV2 to TRBJ2-5, with D tentatively TRBD2 (6 bases). Near its end, the DNA agrees better with TRBJ2-7, so the J call may be wrong. Germline V gives CDR1 SNHLY, CDR2 FYNNEI. The CDR3 is 14 amino acids. In DNA form, the CDR3 reads TGTGCCAGCACCCCGGCGGGAACCCCCTACGAGCAGTACTTC. Translated: CASTPAGTPYEQYF.

The J gene is TRBJ1-4, the V gene TRBV6-5; no definite D call. V was clipped by 4 bases and J by 4 bases, with 13 bases between them. In germline, CDR1 is MNHEY, CDR2 SVGAGI. The CDR3 is 15 residues long. CDR3 protein: CASSSQVRDNEKLFF. The CDR3 bases are TGTGCCAGCAGTTCCCAGGTTCGTGATAATGAAAAACTGTTTTTT.

This rearrangement joins TRBV19 to TRBJ2-7, with 7 bases fitting TRBD2. The CDR3 sequence is 13 residues long. The germline gives CDR1 LNHDA, CDR2 SQIVND (reference sequence). J lost 2 bases, V lost 3 bases, and 1 base had no gene match. The CDR3 DNA reads as TGTGCCAGTAGTATTACTAGCGCCTACGAGCAGTACTTC. It translates to CASSITSAYEQYF. The full variable domain, its missing parts supplied by reference TRBV19 and TRBJ2-7, is DGGITQSPKYLFRKEGQNVTLSCEQNLNHDAMYWYRQDPGQGLRLIYYSQIVNDFQKGDIAEGYSVSREKKESFPLTVTSAQKNPTAFYLCASSITSAYEQYFGPGTRLTVT.

The V call is TRBV7-9, the J call TRBJ1-1, with 8 bases aligning to TRBD1. The CDR3 sequence is 13 residues long. CDR1 SEHNR and CDR2 FQNEAQ come from the germline V gene (reference sequence). V lost 3 bases, J lost 4 bases, and 1 base stayed unmatched. The CDR3 protein is CASSFTGGTEAFF. CDR3 in DNA: TGTGCCAGCAGCTTTACAGGGGGCACTGAAGCTTTCTTT.